This paragraph reports one T cell receptor beta chain. The antigen is unknown. This specimen belongs to a study of shared clonotypes between healthy human individuals. Clones were read by immunoSEQ multiplex PCR, and TCRdb kept only the in-frame ones, dropping some. Of 2,100,000 or so clones in the sample, 90% to 96% were seen once. Germline V gene lookup returns CDR1 SNHLY and CDR2 FYNNEI. The ends lost 9 bases at V and 8 bases at J; junction bases unmatched: 8. This CDR3 comprises 13 residues. Study outcomes and limitations: The donor pool, a small one, limited the genetic and exposure-history diversity represented.

The source is a man between 18 and 35 years old in good health. Sequenced sample: naive CD4+ T cells sorted from blood. As for subset: CD45RA+ positively selected. This chain links TRBV2 with TRBJ1-4; the match to TRBD1 covers 8 bases. The CDR3 DNA reads TGTGCCAGTCGGACAGGGATGCGGGAAAAACTGTTTTTT. As protein: CASRTGMREKLFF.